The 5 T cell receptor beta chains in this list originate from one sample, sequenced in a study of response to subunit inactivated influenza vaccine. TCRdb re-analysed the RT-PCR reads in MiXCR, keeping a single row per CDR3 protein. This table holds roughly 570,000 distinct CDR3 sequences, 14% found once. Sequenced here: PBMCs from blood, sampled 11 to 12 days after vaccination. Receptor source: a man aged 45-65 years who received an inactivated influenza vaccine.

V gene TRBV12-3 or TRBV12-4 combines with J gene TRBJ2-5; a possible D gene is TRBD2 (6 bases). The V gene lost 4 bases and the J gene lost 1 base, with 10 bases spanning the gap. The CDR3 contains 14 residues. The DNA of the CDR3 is TGTGCCAGCAGTTCCCCGGGACTCCAAGAGACCCAGTACTTC. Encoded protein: CASSSPGLQETQYF.

CDR3 in amino acids: CASRTKNQDASYEQYF. The CDR3 DNA reads as TGTGCCAGCAGGACAAAGAATCAGGACGCTTCCTACGAGCAGTACTTC. The rearrangement links TRBV21-1 to TRBJ2-7. TRBV21-1 corresponds to a pseudogene. This CDR3 comprises 16 residues.

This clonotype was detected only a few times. The CDR3 sequence is CASSVGQGALNTGELFF. The CDR3 bases are TGTGCCAGCAGCGTAGGACAGGGGGCTTTAAACACCGGGGAGCTGTTTTTT. The chain employs TRBV9 and TRBJ2-2; TRBD1 aligns across 10 bases. Trimming removed 0 bases from V and 2 bases from J; junction bases left unmatched: 4. The CDR3 contains 17 residues. Germline assignment: CDR1 SGDLS and CDR2 YYNGEE.

As DNA, the CDR3 is TGTGCCAGTGCGGGGGATACCTACGAGCAGTACTTC. As protein: CASAGDTYEQYF. J is TRBJ2-7 and V is TRBV19; 7 nucleotides match TRBD2. CDR1 and CDR2 (germline): LNHDA, SQIVND (reference sequence). The CDR3 is made up of 12 amino acids. J lost 2 bases, V lost 8 bases, and 3 bases had no gene match. Filled out from reference TRBV19 and TRBJ2-7, the complete variable domain reads DGGITQSPKYLFRKEGQNVTLSCEQNLNHDAMYWYRQDPGQGLRLIYYSQIVNDFQKGDIAEGYSVSREKKESFPLTVTSAQKNPTAFYLCASAGDTYEQYFGPGTRLTVT.

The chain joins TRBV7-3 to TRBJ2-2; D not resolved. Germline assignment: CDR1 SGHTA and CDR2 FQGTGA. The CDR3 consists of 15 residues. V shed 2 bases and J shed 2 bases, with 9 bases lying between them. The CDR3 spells CASSLLPGNTGELFF. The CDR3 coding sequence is TGTGCCAGCAGCTTATTGCCCGGAAACACCGGGGAGCTGTTTTTT.